The clone carrying this T cell receptor (beta chain) is deemed medium-sized. Its antigen is still unknown. In making TCR beta libraries, quantitative 5'-RACE with molecular barcodes was used. TCRdb fed the 5' RACE reads into MiXCR, producing one record per CDR3 protein. This sample has roughly 7,300 distinct CDR3 sequences, with around 8.2% found just once. The data derive from a study of CD8 T cells in ankylosing spondylitis. V dropped 0 bases and J dropped 2; count of bases not matched to a gene: 8. CDR1 and CDR2 (germline): SGDLS, YYNGEE. CDR3 size: 17 residues. Study findings and constraints: The study identified a TCR beta motif of roughly eight highly homologous variants that appeared characteristic of ankylosing spondylitis blood. Researchers reportedly found disease-linked clones significantly enriched in matched ankylosing spondylitis synovial fluid. Prior work had noted some motif variants in reactive arthritis blood and synovial fluid.

The clonotype originates from a male donor with ankylosing spondylitis or in good health (not recorded which). The V call is TRBV9, the J call TRBJ2-5; 9 bases are a match to TRBD2. Sequenced material: blood, either unsorted or a sorted T cell fraction (not recorded which). Here the CDR3 DNA reads TGTGCCAGCAGCGTAGGGCGGCTAGCGGGGACTCAAGAGACCCAGTACTTC. Its protein product is CASSVGRLAGTQETQYF.